What follows is one T cell receptor (beta chain) and its context. This entry is derived from a study of blood T cell repertoires in COVID-19. Study at large: The analysed material was cDNA or gDNA that came from T cells, B-cell-depleted T cells, or PBMCs.

The assay was immunoSEQ multiplex PCR, and TCRdb's table has in-frame clones only and misses some. The data hold about 220,000 clones, with 88% observed a single time. V was pared by 4 bases and J by 8 bases, with 15 bases of the junction left unmatched. The germline CDR1 and CDR2 sequences are MDHEN and SYDVKM. The CDR3 is 16 amino acids. The V call is TRBV28, the J call TRBJ1-2; TRBD1 matches 8 bases. This receptor was taken from a woman between 50 and 59 years old with acute COVID-19. The sequenced sample was PBMCs or T cells enriched from blood (not recorded which). In nucleotides, the CDR3 is TGTGCCAGCAGTTCAACCACACGGACAGGGAGTAGCGGCTACACCTTC. As protein: CASSSTTRTGSSGYTF.